The 13 T cell receptor beta chains presented below share a single source sample, sequenced in a study of OX40 agonist ivuxolimab in advanced cancers. Using immunoSEQ multiplex PCR, the repertoire was profiled, and TCRdb retains in-frame clones only, with some absent. The repertoire consists of 76,000 or so clones, with around 85% occurring once and the leading ten covering less than 6.5%. The sequencing used CD4+ or CD8+ T cells sorted from blood, collected in a trial of the OX40 agonist ivuxolimab. Source of these receptors: an adult with an advanced solid tumor such as melanoma, head and neck, liver or kidney cancer.

V usage is TRBV19 and J usage is TRBJ2-1; no definite D call. The CDR3 is 15 amino acids. Germline V CDR1 and CDR2: LNHDA, SQIVND (reference sequence). V was cut by 6 bases and J by 1 base, with 13 bases left in between. CDR3 in amino acids: CASRLRLESYNEQFF. CDR3 coding DNA: TGTGCCAGTAGGTTGCGGCTCGAATCCTACAATGAGCAGTTCTTC.

The rearrangement links TRBV6-1 to TRBJ1-5; 8 positions agree with TRBD1. This CDR3 comprises 14 residues. The V gene's germline CDR1 is MNHNS and CDR2 SASEGT. J lost 2 bases, V lost 4 bases, and 1 base had no gene match. The CDR3 nucleotides read TGTGCCAGCAGTGGGGGACAGGGCAATCAGCCCCAGCATTTT. Translation: CASSGGQGNQPQHF.

This clone was seen just once. This chain joins TRBV6-1 and TRBJ2-5; a weak D match, TRBD1 (5 bases). In germline, CDR1 is MNHNS, CDR2 SASEGT. The CDR3 runs 14 residues. With 3 bases removed from V and 2 bases from J, the gap between germline ends came to 10 bases. The chain's CDR3 is CASSESRGQETQYF. CDR3 DNA sequence: TGTGCCAGCAGTGAGTCTAGGGGACAAGAGACCCAGTACTTC.

The chain employs TRBV5-1 and TRBJ2-5, with TRBD1 identical over 7 bases. The CDR3 loop spans 17 amino acids. The V segment lost 0 bases and the J segment 4 bases; nucleotides outside the gene matches: 12. From germline, CDR1 is SGHRS and CDR2 YFSETQ. As DNA, the CDR3 is TGCGCCAGCAGCTTGGGGATCCAAGACAGGGTTCGAGAGACCCAGTACTTC. This sequence encodes CASSLGIQDRVRETQYF.

The chain recombines TRBV27 with TRBJ1-2; D not resolved. Per germline, CDR1 MNHEY and CDR2 SMNVEV (reference sequence). V was clipped by 0 bases and J by 6 bases, with 11 bases between them. The CDR3 extends over 14 amino acids. The chain's CDR3 is CASSLSIPVDGYTF. The CDR3 region has the DNA TGTGCCAGCAGTTTATCGATCCCTGTTGATGGCTACACCTTC.

The chain joins TRBV19 to TRBJ1-1; D unresolved. Per the germline V gene, CDR1 is LNHDA and CDR2 is SQIVND (reference sequence). This CDR3 is 13 amino acids long. Trimming shortened V by 2 bases and J by 0 bases, and 4 bases separated the two germline ends. The CDR3 region is CASSITVNTEAFF. DNA for the CDR3: TGTGCCAGTAGTATAACAGTGAACACTGAAGCTTTCTTT.

This chain uses TRBV6-6 with TRBJ2-7; D gene ambiguous. The germline CDR1 and CDR2 sequences are MNHNY and SVGAGI (reference sequence). The CDR3 contains 9 residues. Trimming removed 6 bases from V and 7 bases from J, with 4 bases in between. CDR3 loop: CASRTEQYF. The CDR3 DNA is TGTGCCAGCAGAACTGAGCAGTACTTC.

The J gene is TRBJ2-1, the V gene TRBV7-8; no clear D gene. Trimming pared 2 bases from V and 9 bases from J, leaving 8 bases between. Germline V CDR1 and CDR2: SGHVS, FQNEAQ. CDR3 length equals 12 residues. CDR3: CASSLPAGEQFF. For the CDR3, the DNA is TGTGCCAGCAGCTTACCCGCTGGTGAGCAGTTCTTC.

The chain uses TRBV7-9 and TRBJ1-2; the D gene is possibly TRBD1 (5 bases). Germline CDR1 SEHNR, CDR2 FQNEAQ (reference sequence). V lost 2 bases and J lost 0, with 10 bases in between. The CDR3 is 15 residues long. The CDR3 bases are TGTGCCAGCAGCTTACCGACAGCGACTAACTATGGCTACACCTTC. Its protein product is CASSLPTATNYGYTF.

V gene TRBV11-3 combines with J gene TRBJ1-5; no clear D gene. V lost 3 bases and J lost 2, with 11 bases in between. Germline loops: CDR1 SGHNT, CDR2 YENEEA. The CDR3 spans 15 residues. Here the CDR3 DNA reads TGTGCCAGCAGCTTTGGGCGTTGGGGCAATCAGCCCCAGCATTTT. Protein sequence: CASSFGRWGNQPQHF.

The genes are TRBV5-6 and TRBJ1-6, with 8 positions matching TRBD1. The germline V gene has CDR1 SGHDT and CDR2 YYEEEE. CDR3 length: 13 residues. The V gene end was trimmed by 4 bases and the J gene end by 11 bases; junction bases not matched to a gene: 5. CDR3 in DNA: TGTGCCAGCAGCGAGGACAGGGTCCCACCCCTCCACTTT. Translated: CASSEDRVPPLHF.

This chain connects TRBV7-9 to TRBJ2-3; D not resolved. CDR3 size: 16 residues. The germline CDR1 and CDR2 sequences are SEHNR and FQNEAQ (reference sequence). V was clipped by 1 base and J by 4 bases, with 15 bases between them. The CDR3 loop is CASSLDLELQSDTQYF. As DNA, the CDR3 is TGTGCCAGCAGCTTAGATTTGGAACTACAATCAGATACGCAGTATTTT.

This clone has a handful of counts. V is TRBV9 and J is TRBJ1-2; weak D call: TRBD1 (6 bases). This CDR3 has 14 residues. Trimming cost V 4 bases and J 3 bases, with 13 bases left between them. Germline V gene lookup returns CDR1 SGDLS and CDR2 YYNGEE. This CDR3 reads CASSPGGADYGYTF. The CDR3, as DNA: TGTGCCAGCAGCCCCGGGGGGGCTGACTATGGCTACACCTTC.